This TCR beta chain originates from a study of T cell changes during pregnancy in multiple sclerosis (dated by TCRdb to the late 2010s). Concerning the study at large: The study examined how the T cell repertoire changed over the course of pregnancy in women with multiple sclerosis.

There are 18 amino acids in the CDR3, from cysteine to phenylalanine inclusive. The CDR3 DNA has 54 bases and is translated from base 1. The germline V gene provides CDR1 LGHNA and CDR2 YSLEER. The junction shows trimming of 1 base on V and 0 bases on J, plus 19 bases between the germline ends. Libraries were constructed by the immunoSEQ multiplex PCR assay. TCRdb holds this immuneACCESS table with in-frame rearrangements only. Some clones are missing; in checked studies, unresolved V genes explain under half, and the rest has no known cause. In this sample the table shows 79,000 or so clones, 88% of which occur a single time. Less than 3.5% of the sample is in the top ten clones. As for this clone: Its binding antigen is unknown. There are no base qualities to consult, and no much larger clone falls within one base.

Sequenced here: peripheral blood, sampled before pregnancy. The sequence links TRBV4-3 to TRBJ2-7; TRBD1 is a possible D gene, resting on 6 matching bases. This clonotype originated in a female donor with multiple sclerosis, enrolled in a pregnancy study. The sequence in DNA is TGCGCCAGCAGCCAAGCCCGCAGCGGACAGTTTAGCTCCTACGAGCAGTACTTC. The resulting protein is CASSQARSGQFSSYEQYF.